One and the same sample provided the 20 T cell receptor beta chains below, sequenced in a study of blood T cell repertoires in COVID-19. Clones were sequenced by immunoSEQ multiplex PCR, and TCRdb holds only the in-frame ones, with some missing. Of more than 150,000 clones listed, roughly 86% are singletons. The sample consisted of peripheral blood. The origin of the receptors is a man in his forties with active or convalescent COVID-19.

The chain combines TRBV5-1 with TRBJ1-2, with D unresolved. V lost 0 bases to trimming and J lost 5 bases, with 8 bases between them. Germline V gives CDR1 SGHRS, CDR2 YFSETQ. The CDR3 is made up of 13 amino acids. The CDR3 here is CASSLDISYGYTF. DNA for the CDR3: TGCGCCAGCAGCTTGGATATCTCTTATGGCTACACCTTC.

The rearrangement uses TRBV7-6 and TRBJ1-6, with TRBD1 matching 9 bases. CDR1 and CDR2 (germline): SGHVS, FNYEAQ. The CDR3 is 14 residues long. Germline trimming cut 6 bases from V and 9 bases from J; bases unmatched to any gene: 6. The CDR3, as DNA: TGTGCCAGCAGGGACAGGGGAGAAGGTTCACCCCTCCACTTT. Protein: CASRDRGEGSPLHF.

The V gene is TRBV24-1, the J gene TRBJ2-2, with 7 bases fitting TRBD1. Germline V gene lookup returns CDR1 KGHDR and CDR2 SFDVKD. The CDR3 sequence is 16 residues long. The junction had 6 bases not matched to a gene; V was cut back by 3 bases and J by 3 bases. The CDR3 is CATSDPGTADTGELFF. CDR3 DNA: TGTGCCACCAGTGATCCAGGGACAGCCGACACCGGGGAGCTGTTTTTT.

The genes are TRBV5-5 and TRBJ2-3, with TRBD2 matching 10 bases. CDR1 and CDR2 from the germline V gene are SGHKS and YYEKEE (reference sequence). The CDR3 spans 13 residues. Trimming cost V 8 bases and J 1 base; bases outside gene matches: 1. The DNA of the CDR3 is TGTGCCAGTGGACTAGCGGGCACAGATACGCAGTATTTT. Translating it yields CASGLAGTDTQYF.

The chain links TRBV11-3 to TRBJ2-3; D might be TRBD2 (5 bases). The V gene's germline CDR1 is SGHNT and CDR2 YENEEA. Trimming took off 5 bases at V and 6 bases at J, with 9 bases between the two ends. The CDR3 loop spans 12 amino acids. This CDR3 reads CASSPGEDTQYF. CDR3 nucleotides: TGTGCCAGCAGCCCCGGGGAGGATACGCAGTATTTT.

V gene TRBV2 combines with J gene TRBJ2-1, with D maybe TRBD1 (5 bases). The germline V and J ends were trimmed by 0 bases and 4 bases, with 22 bases remaining between them. Germline V CDR1 and CDR2: SNHLY, FYNNEI. The CDR3 spans 19 residues. The CDR3 protein is CASSEAFTRLGHLYNEQFF. As DNA, the CDR3 is TGTGCCAGCAGTGAAGCGTTCACCCGACTCGGACACCTTTACAATGAGCAGTTCTTC.

The chain has TRBV7-9 and TRBJ1-2, with a tentative D call TRBD1 (5 bases). Per the germline V gene, CDR1 is SEHNR and CDR2 is FQNEAQ (reference sequence). The CDR3 is made up of 12 amino acids. V gave up 1 base and J gave up 8 bases, with 8 bases separating them. CDR3 coding DNA: TGTGCCAGCAGCTTAGGGCAGGGCGGCTACACCTTC. Translating it yields CASSLGQGGYTF.

The chain couples TRBV21-1 to TRBJ1-2; the listed D gene, TRBD1, was not tested against the DNA. TRBV21-1 is a known pseudogene. This CDR3 comprises 17 residues. DNA of the CDR3: TGTGCCAGCATCCCTGGACAGGGGCCAAACCTTAACTATGGCTACACCTTC. It specifies CASIPGQGPNLNYGYTF.

The V call is TRBV28, the J call TRBJ1-1; 7 nucleotides line up with TRBD1. Trimming removed 6 bases from V and 0 bases from J; junction bases left unmatched: 10. Germline-derived CDR1 and CDR2 are MDHEN and SYDVKM. This CDR3 is built from 16 residues. The CDR3, as DNA: TGTGCCAGCAGAACCCTAGGGGGCCAGATGAACACTGAAGCTTTCTTT. Encoded protein: CASRTLGGQMNTEAFF.

The J gene is TRBJ2-1, the V gene TRBV5-1, with TRBD2 matching over 7 bases. Germline V CDR1 and CDR2: SGHRS, YFSETQ. There are 18 residues in the CDR3. The ends lost 4 bases at V and 5 bases at J; junction bases unmatched: 18. This CDR3 is CASSRGPKRGPSHNEQFF. CDR3 DNA: TGCGCCAGCAGCCGAGGGCCTAAGCGGGGACCATCCCACAATGAGCAGTTCTTC.

This clone was observed a single time. Other DNA sequences in this sample translate to the same CDR3. This sequence joins TRBV12-3 or TRBV12-4 and TRBJ1-5; the D gene is possibly TRBD1 (6 bases). V was trimmed by 6 bases and J by 4 bases, leaving 10 bases between them. This CDR3 has 13 residues. The CDR3 loop is CASRLTGNQPQHF. The CDR3 DNA reads TGTGCCAGCAGACTGACAGGAAATCAGCCCCAGCATTTT.

V and J are TRBV28 and TRBJ1-3; TRBD1 aligns across 8 bases. CDR1 is MDHEN, CDR2 SYDVKM, per germline. The CDR3 length is 16 residues. J was trimmed by 4 bases and V by 1 base; bases with no gene match: 6. Written as DNA, the CDR3 is TGTGCCAGCAGTTTATACGACAGGGGCAAAGGAAACACCATATATTTT. It specifies CASSLYDRGKGNTIYF.

This sequence joins TRBV7-9 and TRBJ2-3; 7 positions agree with TRBD2. The CDR3 runs 17 residues. Germline loops: CDR1 SEHNR, CDR2 FQNEAQ (reference sequence). V was pared by 3 bases and J by 0 bases, with 9 bases of the junction left unmatched. The CDR3: CASSFSSLADSTDTQYF. As DNA, the CDR3 is TGTGCCAGCAGCTTCTCCTCCCTAGCGGACAGCACAGATACGCAGTATTTT.

This sequence joins TRBV5-4 and TRBJ2-3; 7 bases match TRBD1. The CDR3 spans 17 residues. After removal of 5 bases from V and 2 bases from J, the junction contained 14 bases not matched to a gene. Germline V gene lookup returns CDR1 SGHNT and CDR2 YYREEE (reference sequence). CDR3 nucleotide sequence: TGTGCCAGCAGTTTCAGAGTCGGCAGGGGGATCACAGATACGCAGTATTTT. As protein: CASSFRVGRGITDTQYF.

The J gene is TRBJ2-3, the V gene TRBV5-1; D is unclear. Trimming pared 2 bases from V and 1 base from J, leaving 2 bases between. Per germline, CDR1 SGHRS and CDR2 YFSETQ. This CDR3 region has 12 residues. The CDR3 protein is CASSFGTDTQYF. Written as DNA, the CDR3 is TGCGCCAGCAGCTTCGGCACAGATACGCAGTATTTT. Variable domain in full (rest from reference TRBV5-1 and TRBJ2-3): KAGVTQTPRYLIKTRGQQVTLSCSPISGHRSVSWYQQTPGQGLQFLFEYFSETQRNKGNFPGRFSGRQFSNSRSEMNVSTLELGDSALYLCASSFGTDTQYFGPGTRLTVL.

This rearrangement joins TRBV4-3 to TRBJ2-3, with 7 nucleotides matching TRBD2. V shed 1 base, J shed 6 bases, and the junction held 4 bases outside the gene matches. The germline gives CDR1 LGHNA, CDR2 YSLEER. The CDR3 length is 14 residues. Written as DNA, the CDR3 is TGCGCCAGCAGCCAAGGCCCAGCGGGGGATACGCAGTATTTT. It translates to CASSQGPAGDTQYF.

The sample holds one count of this clone. The chain carries TRBV2 and TRBJ1-5; TRBD1 aligns across 7 bases. Germline CDR1 reads SNHLY; CDR2 reads FYNNEI. After removal of 4 bases from V and 1 base from J, the junction contained 7 bases not matched to a gene. The CDR3 extends over 16 amino acids. Written as DNA, the CDR3 is TGTGCCAGCAGTGTTAACAGGGGTTTAAGCAATCAGCCCCAGCATTTT. It yields the protein CASSVNRGLSNQPQHF.

The chain is built from TRBV2 and TRBJ2-7; 7 nucleotides agree with TRBD2. After removal of 7 bases from V and 7 bases from J, the junction contained 10 bases not matched to a gene. CDR3 length equals 13 residues. Germline V gene lookup returns CDR1 SNHLY and CDR2 FYNNEI. The CDR3 loop is CASMREGLGEQYF. The CDR3 DNA reads as TGTGCCAGCATGAGGGAGGGGCTGGGAGAGCAGTACTTC.

V usage is TRBV5-8 and J usage is TRBJ1-1; possibly TRBD1 for D (6 bases). V was pared by 6 bases and J by 0 bases, with 12 bases between. CDR1 and CDR2 from the germline V gene are SGHTS and YDEGEE. The CDR3 has 14 residues. The CDR3 is CASTLRGLNTEAFF. In DNA, the CDR3 is TGTGCCAGCACTTTGAGGGGGTTGAACACTGAAGCTTTCTTT. Looking up the rest from reference TRBV5-8 and TRBJ1-1 gives the full variable domain: EAGVTQSPTHLIKTRGQQATLRCSPISGHTSVYWYQQALGLGLQFLLWYDEGEERNRGNFPPRFSGRQFPNYSSELNVNALELEDSALYLCASTLRGLNTEAFFGQGTRLTVV.

This clone turned up a few times. The chain uses TRBV7-2 and TRBJ1-5; TRBD1 is a possible D gene (6 bases). V gave up 2 bases and J gave up 0 bases, with 8 bases separating them. The germline V gene encodes CDR1 SGHTA and CDR2 FQGNSA. There are 15 residues in the CDR3. The CDR3 bases are TGTGCCAGCAGCTTAAGGACAGATAGCAATCAGCCCCAGCATTTT. Its protein product is CASSLRTDSNQPQHF.